This T cell receptor (beta chain) appears in the sequencing data of a study of T cells in narcolepsy. Study overall: Patients with NT1 or NT2 and healthy control donors were enrolled. Whole-study findings and limits: Comparing one patient's CSF and blood CD4+ clonotypes highlighted HCRT- and TRIB2-specific autoreactive clonotypes. Autoreactive clonotypes reportedly recurred in blood of same and different patients, not controls. Autoreactive clone sequences were missing from some blood memory CD4+ repertoires.

Generated by immunoSEQ multiplex PCR, the TCRdb table keeps only in-frame clones and is missing some. Of 25,000 to 40,000 clones in the sample, roughly 90% were seen once. The CDR3 sequence is 20 residues long. In germline, CDR1 is LGHNA, CDR2 YSLEER. V gave up 0 bases and J gave up 0 bases, with 21 bases separating them. Of note for this clone: Its antigen is unidentified.

Source material: CD45RA- memory CD4+ T cells from PBMCs. This clonotype was obtained from a human donor with narcolepsy. The chain carries TRBV4-3 and TRBJ2-4, with D maybe TRBD1 (6 bases). CDR3 in DNA: TGCGCCAGCAGCCAAGATGTTAATAGTAGGGGGAAACTAGCCAAAAACATTCAGTACTTC. Translation: CASSQDVNSRGKLAKNIQYF.